Shown below are 26 T cell receptor beta chains from a single sample sequenced in a study of T cell responses to AZD1222 COVID-19 vaccine (dated by TCRdb to 2020 to 2022). Libraries were prepared through the immunoSEQ multiplex PCR assay. What TCRdb holds here is the immuneACCESS table cut down to in-frame rearrangements. Part of the clones is not present; checked against another copy, under half of the missing clones reflect an unresolved V gene, and the others are unexplained. This sample lists 250,000 to 300,000 clones; around 92% were detected once. Of the sample, roughly 0.5% is held by the ten largest clones. Taken with the paper, the label for time point translates to: about 28 days (+/-7) after the second vaccine dose. Source: peripheral blood, taken 28 days after the second AZD1222 dose. Every receptor here comes from an adult who received the AZD1222 COVID-19 vaccine.

As concerns this clone: A read error may produce the germline difference seen at one junction end. The rearrangement uses TRBV2 and TRBJ1-1, with TRBD1 matching over 7 bases. This CDR3 spans 14 amino acids. From germline, CDR1 is SNHLY and CDR2 FYNNEI. Here the CDR3 reads CASGDRDWNTEAFF. As DNA, the CDR3 is TGTGCCAGCGGTGACAGGGATTGGAACACTGAAGCTTTCTTT.

The chain uses TRBV2 and TRBJ1-1; D not resolved. The CDR3 totals 13 residues. Germline V lookup: CDR1 SNHLY, CDR2 FYNNEI. V lost 4 bases to trimming and J lost 2 bases, with 8 bases between them. Here the CDR3 DNA reads TGTGCCAGCAGTGTTGAGGCCAACACTGAAGCTTTCTTT. As protein: CASSVEANTEAFF.

V is TRBV6-2 or TRBV6-3 and J is TRBJ1-3, with TRBD1 matching over 9 bases. The CDR3 runs to 19 residues. J lost 0 bases, V lost 6 bases, and 15 bases had no gene match. The V gene's germline CDR1 is MNHEY and CDR2 SVGEGT. CDR3 sequence: CASSPGDRALSYSGNTIYF. As DNA, the CDR3 is TGTGCCAGCAGCCCTGGGGACAGGGCCCTCTCCTACTCTGGAAACACCATATATTTT.

The chain joins TRBV9 to TRBJ1-1, with D possibly matching TRBD1 (6 bases). The CDR3 length is 15 residues. CDR1 is SGDLS and CDR2 is YYNGEE in the germline V gene. Deletions cut 0 bases from V and 4 bases from J, with 13 bases between. CDR3 sequence (DNA): TGTGCCAGCAGCGTAGAAGGGGGTCGGGGCACTGAAGCTTTCTTT. Its protein product is CASSVEGGRGTEAFF.

The chain employs TRBV7-2 and TRBJ1-3; no definite D call. In germline, CDR1 is SGHTA, CDR2 FQGNSA. This CDR3 has 16 residues. Trimming left V 1 base short and J 0 bases short, with 10 bases between. The CDR3 DNA reads TGTGCCAGCAGCTTAGGCGTTTCCCTCTCTGGAAACACCATATATTTT. The encoded protein is CASSLGVSLSGNTIYF. Drawing the rest from reference TRBV7-2 and TRBJ1-3, the complete variable domain is GAGVSQSPSNKVTEKGKDVELRCDPISGHTALYWYRQSLGQGLEFLIYFQGNSAPDKSGLPSDRFSAERTGGSVSTLTIQRTQQEDSAVYLCASSLGVSLSGNTIYFGEGSWLTVV.

The chain links TRBV18 to TRBJ1-2; no firm D call. The germline CDR1 and CDR2 sequences are KGHSH and LQKENI. This CDR3 region has 15 residues. Trimming shortened V by 3 bases and J by 0 bases, and 11 bases separated the two germline ends. The CDR3 protein is CASSPGRSANYGYTF. The CDR3 nucleotides are TGTGCCAGCTCACCCGGCAGGTCAGCTAACTATGGCTACACCTTC.

The chain links TRBV30 to TRBJ2-7, with D hard to call. Germline V gives CDR1 GTSNPN, CDR2 SVGIG (reference sequence). Trimming took 6 bases from V and 2 from J, leaving 17 bases between them. The CDR3 length is 14 residues. This CDR3 reads CACVLESRTYEQYF. The CDR3 DNA reads TGTGCCTGCGTATTAGAATCGAGAACCTACGAGCAGTACTTC.

J is TRBJ2-1 and V is TRBV14; no firm D call. The V and J ends lost 4 bases and 9 bases respectively, with 16 bases between them. Germline lookup yields CDR1 SGHDN and CDR2 FVKESK. The CDR3 has 14 amino acids. CDR3 loop: CASSPKWKFGEQFF. The CDR3 region has the DNA TGTGCCAGCAGCCCAAAGTGGAAGTTCGGTGAGCAGTTCTTC.

This clone was recorded only once. The chain uses TRBV5-1 and TRBJ2-3, with 9 bases that match TRBD1. The V segment lost 2 bases and the J segment 6 bases; nucleotides outside the gene matches: 4. CDR1 SGHRS and CDR2 YFSETQ come from the germline V gene. The CDR3 sequence is 14 residues long. This CDR3 is CASSLQGAEDTQYF. The DNA of the CDR3 is TGCGCCAGCAGCTTACAGGGGGCAGAGGATACGCAGTATTTT.

The rearrangement joins TRBV29-1 to TRBJ2-1; maybe TRBD1 (6 bases). This CDR3 has 11 residues. Germline V CDR1 and CDR2: SQVTM, ANQGSEA. Trimming left V 8 bases short and J 7 bases short, with 12 bases between. Written as DNA, the CDR3 is TGCAGCCTTTCTAGGGGGAATGAGCAGTTCTTC. Translation: CSLSRGNEQFF.

The J gene is TRBJ1-6, the V gene TRBV7-9; tentatively, D is TRBD1 (6 bases). Germline CDR1 and CDR2: SEHNR and FQNEAQ (reference sequence). The CDR3 extends over 15 amino acids. Trimming removed 5 bases at V and 10 bases at J, with 18 bases between. The CDR3 spells CASSHSGGLQSPLHF. Here the CDR3 DNA reads TGTGCCAGCAGCCACAGCGGGGGCCTACAGTCACCCCTCCACTTT.

The V gene is TRBV7-9, the J gene TRBJ2-5; no reliable D call. Trimming took off 1 base at V and 2 bases at J, with 8 bases between the two ends. This CDR3 is built from 14 residues. Per the germline V gene, CDR1 is SEHNR and CDR2 is FQNEAQ (reference sequence). The CDR3 spells CASSLGAGQETQYF. As DNA, the CDR3 is TGTGCCAGCAGCTTAGGGGCAGGTCAAGAGACCCAGTACTTC.

V is TRBV7-2 and J is TRBJ2-7; TRBD2 is a possible D gene (6 bases). V was clipped by 0 bases and J by 1 base, with 10 bases between them. Germline CDR1 is SGHTA and CDR2 is FQGNSA. This CDR3 region has 15 residues. For the CDR3, the DNA is TGTGCCAGCAGCTTAGCTATCGGACTATCCTACGAGCAGTACTTC. Encoded protein: CASSLAIGLSYEQYF.

The rearrangement links TRBV5-6 to TRBJ1-4; D is undetermined. CDR3 length: 15 residues. The germline V gene has CDR1 SGHDT and CDR2 YYEEEE. V lost 0 bases and J 0 bases, leaving 6 bases between the germline ends. The CDR3: CASSLGWATNEKLFF. For the CDR3, the DNA is TGTGCCAGCAGCTTGGGGTGGGCAACTAATGAAAAACTGTTTTTT.

This chain uses TRBV28 with TRBJ2-1; 7 nucleotides align to TRBD2. Germline CDR1 reads MDHEN; CDR2 reads SYDVKM. The CDR3 is made up of 17 amino acids. V was pared by 3 bases and J by 7 bases, with 15 bases of the junction left unmatched. CDR3 nucleotides: TGTGCCAGCAGTTTTTGGGTGGTGGGAGGGCCGAGGAATGAGCAGTTCTTC. Its translation is CASSFWVVGGPRNEQFF.

V gene TRBV24-1 combines with J gene TRBJ1-5; no firm D call. The V gene's germline CDR1 is KGHDR and CDR2 SFDVKD. CDR3 length: 13 residues. Between the trimmed V and J ends, which lost 6 bases and 1 base, there was a span of 6 bases. This chain's CDR3 is CATSMGSNQPQHF. Here the CDR3 DNA reads TGTGCCACCAGTATGGGGAGCAATCAGCCCCAGCATTTT.

This chain links TRBV6-5 with TRBJ1-1; D is uncertain. Per the germline V gene, CDR1 is MNHEY and CDR2 is SVGAGI. CDR3 size: 15 residues. V was clipped by 0 bases and J by 0 bases, with 8 bases between them. CDR3 nucleotides: TGTGCCAGCAGTTACTCGCCAGGATTGAACACTGAAGCTTTCTTT. Its protein product is CASSYSPGLNTEAFF.

CDR3 DNA: TGTGCCAGCAGTGACGCCGGCGGGACCCAGTACTTC. This sequence encodes CASSDAGGTQYF. The V gene is TRBV2, the J gene TRBJ2-5; no reliable D call. Trimming stripped 3 bases from V and 7 bases from J, with 9 bases between. Germline V gene data show CDR1 as SNHLY and CDR2 as FYNNEI. The CDR3 consists of 12 residues.

The chain carries TRBV10-1 and TRBJ2-3, with D uncertain. Germline-derived CDR1 and CDR2 are WNHNN and SYGVQD (reference sequence). V was pared by 2 bases and J by 3 bases, with 9 bases between. This CDR3 spans 14 amino acids. The CDR3 is CASSEGLETDTQYF. In DNA form, the CDR3 reads TGCGCCAGCAGTGAGGGTCTGGAGACAGATACGCAGTATTTT.

The chain recombines TRBV10-1 with TRBJ2-2; the D is unclear. V lost 10 bases to trimming and J lost 4 bases, with 7 bases between them. The CDR3 has 11 amino acids. The germline V gene has CDR1 WNHNN and CDR2 SYGVQD (reference sequence). CDR3: CAMASTGELFF. In DNA form, the CDR3 reads TGCGCCATGGCCAGCACCGGGGAGCTGTTTTTT.

The rearrangement uses TRBV6-5 and TRBJ1-1, with 7 bases matching TRBD1. The V gene's germline CDR1 is MNHEY and CDR2 SVGAGI. There are 14 residues in the CDR3. V lost 9 bases, J lost 4 bases, and 11 bases stayed unmatched. This CDR3 is CASSTRGGFTEAFF. CDR3 in DNA: TGTGCCAGTTCCACTCGAGGGGGCTTCACTGAAGCTTTCTTT.

The sample holds one count of this clone. The V call is TRBV3-1 (or the pseudogene TRBV3-2), the J call TRBJ2-7, with TRBD2 matching over 7 bases. Germline V CDR1 and CDR2: LGHDT, YNNKEL (reference sequence). This CDR3 has 14 amino acids. V lost 4 bases to trimming and J lost 0 bases; unmatched junction nucleotides: 3. The CDR3 coding sequence is TGTGCCAGCAGCCTTAGCGGGTCCTCCTACGAGCAGTACTTC. This codes for CASSLSGSSYEQYF.

The chain employs TRBV5-1 and TRBJ2-1; 10 nucleotides agree with TRBD2. The V segment lost 4 bases and the J segment 5 bases; nucleotides outside the gene matches: 12. The CDR3 spans 17 residues. Germline values: CDR1 SGHRS, CDR2 YFSETQ. CDR3 region: CASSPPLLAGVNNEQFF. The CDR3 DNA is TGCGCCAGCAGCCCGCCGCTTCTAGCGGGAGTCAACAATGAGCAGTTCTTC.

This chain uses TRBV27 with TRBJ1-3; D unclear. The V end was cut by 6 bases, the J end by 0 bases, with 15 bases between. Germline lookup yields CDR1 MNHEY and CDR2 SMNVEV (reference sequence). The CDR3 length is 16 residues. This CDR3 reads CASRMSRSDSGNTIYF. CDR3 DNA sequence: TGTGCCAGCAGGATGTCCAGGTCTGACTCTGGAAACACCATATATTTT.

The J gene is TRBJ2-1, the V gene TRBV10-3; weak D call: TRBD1 (5 bases). Germline V gene lookup returns CDR1 ENHRY and CDR2 SYGVKD. V was clipped by 2 bases and J by 7 bases, with 12 bases between them. The CDR3 has 14 residues. CDR3 in amino acids: CAISEGQGRNEQFF. CDR3 nucleotide sequence: TGTGCCATCAGTGAGGGTCAGGGCCGTAATGAGCAGTTCTTC.

The chain joins TRBV7-2 to TRBJ1-1, with D tentatively TRBD1 (6 bases). V lost 1 base, J lost 1 base, and 10 bases lay in between. CDR3 length: 15 amino acids. Germline V gives CDR1 SGHTA, CDR2 FQGNSA. CDR3 nucleotide sequence: TGTGCCAGCAGCTTAGTCGACAGGTGGAACACTGAAGCTTTCTTT. Translating it yields CASSLVDRWNTEAFF.